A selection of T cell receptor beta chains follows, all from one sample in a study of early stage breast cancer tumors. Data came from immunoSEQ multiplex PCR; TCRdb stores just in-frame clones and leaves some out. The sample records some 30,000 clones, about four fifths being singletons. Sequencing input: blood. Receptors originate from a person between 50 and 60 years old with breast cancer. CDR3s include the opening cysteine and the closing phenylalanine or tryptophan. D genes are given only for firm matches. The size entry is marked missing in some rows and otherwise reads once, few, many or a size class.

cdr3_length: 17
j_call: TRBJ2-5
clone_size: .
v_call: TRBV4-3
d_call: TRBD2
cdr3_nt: TGCGCCAGCAGCCCCCAGAAGGCTAGCGGGAGTGGGGAGACCCAGTACTTC
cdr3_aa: CASSPQKASGSGETQYF

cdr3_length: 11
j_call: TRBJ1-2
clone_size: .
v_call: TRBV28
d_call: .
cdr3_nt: TGTGCCAGCAATAACAGGGTTGCCTACACCTTC
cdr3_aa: CASNNRVAYTF

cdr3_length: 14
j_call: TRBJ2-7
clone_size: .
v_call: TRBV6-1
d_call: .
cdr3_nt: TGTGCCAGCAGTGAAGGGGGCGGGCCCTACGAGCAGTACTTC
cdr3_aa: CASSEGGGPYEQYF

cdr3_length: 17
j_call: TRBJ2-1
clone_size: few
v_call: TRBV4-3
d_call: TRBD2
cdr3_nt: TGCGCCAGCAGCCAAGATCAGGGTGTATTGGGGGGGAATGAGCAGTTCTTC
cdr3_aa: CASSQDQGVLGGNEQFF

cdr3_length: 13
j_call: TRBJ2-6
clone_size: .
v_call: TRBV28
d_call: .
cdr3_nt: TGTGCCTTGGCACGCTCTGGGGCCAACGTCCTGACTTTC
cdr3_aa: CALARSGANVLTF

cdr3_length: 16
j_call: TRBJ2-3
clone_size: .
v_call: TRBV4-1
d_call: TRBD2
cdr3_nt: TGCGCCAGCAGCCACCCGACTAGCGGGATGCCAGATACGCAGTATTTT
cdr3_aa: CASSHPTSGMPDTQYF

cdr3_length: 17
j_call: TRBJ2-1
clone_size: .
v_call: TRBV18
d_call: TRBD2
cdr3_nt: TGTGCCAGCTCACCTCAACCGGGACTAGCGGGAATCAATGAGCAGTTCTTC
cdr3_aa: CASSPQPGLAGINEQFF

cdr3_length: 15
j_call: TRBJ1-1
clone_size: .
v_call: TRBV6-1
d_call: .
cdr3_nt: TGTGCCAGCAGTGAAACTGACCTAATGAACACTGAAGCTTTCTTT
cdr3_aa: CASSETDLMNTEAFF

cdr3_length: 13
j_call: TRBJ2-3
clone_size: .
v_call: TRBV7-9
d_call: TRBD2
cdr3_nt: TGTGCCAGCAAGGAGGCGGGAGGAGATACGCAGTATTTT
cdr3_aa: CASKEAGGDTQYF

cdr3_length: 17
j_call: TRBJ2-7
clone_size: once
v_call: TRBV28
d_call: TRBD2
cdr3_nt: TGTGCCAGCAGTTCCCCGGGACTAGCGGGCCCCCGGGGGGAGCAGTACTTC
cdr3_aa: CASSSPGLAGPRGEQYF

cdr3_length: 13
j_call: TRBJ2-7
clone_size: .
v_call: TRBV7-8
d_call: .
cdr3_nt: TGTGCCAGCAGCTCTGGGCTGTCCTACGAGCAGTACTTC
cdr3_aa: CASSSGLSYEQYF

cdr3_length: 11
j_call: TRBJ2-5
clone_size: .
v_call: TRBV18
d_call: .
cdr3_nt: TGTGCCAGCTCACCAAAAGAGACCCAGTACTTC
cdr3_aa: CASSPKETQYF

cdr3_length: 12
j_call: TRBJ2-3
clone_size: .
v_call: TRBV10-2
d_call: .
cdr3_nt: TGCGCCAGCACTGCGGGGGCCGATACGCAGTATTTT
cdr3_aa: CASTAGADTQYF

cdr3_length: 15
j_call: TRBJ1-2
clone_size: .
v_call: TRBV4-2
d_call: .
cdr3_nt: TGTGCCAGCAGCCAAGATCAGCGAAAGAACTATGGCTACACCTTC
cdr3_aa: CASSQDQRKNYGYTF

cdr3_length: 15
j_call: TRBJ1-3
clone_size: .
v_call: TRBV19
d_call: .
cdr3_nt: TGTGCCAGTAGTATGTGGGGGAACTCTGGAAACACCATATATTTT
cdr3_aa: CASSMWGNSGNTIYF

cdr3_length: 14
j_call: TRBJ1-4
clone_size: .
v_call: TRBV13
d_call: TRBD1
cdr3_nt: TGTGCCAGCAGCCCCGGACAGGGGTTAAGCAAACTGTTTTTT
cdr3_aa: CASSPGQGLSKLFF

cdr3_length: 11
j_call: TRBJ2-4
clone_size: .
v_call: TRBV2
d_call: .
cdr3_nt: TGTGCCAGCAGAGCCAAAAACATTCAGTACTTC
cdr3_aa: CASRAKNIQYF

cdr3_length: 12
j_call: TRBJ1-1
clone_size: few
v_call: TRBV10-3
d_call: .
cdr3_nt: TGTGCCATCAGTGAGTCCCTAGACCGTGTCTTCTTT
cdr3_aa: CAISESLDRVFF

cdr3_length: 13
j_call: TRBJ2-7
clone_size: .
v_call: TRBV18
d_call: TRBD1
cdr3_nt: TGTGCCAGCTCACAGGACAGGGGTGCCGAGCAGTACTTC
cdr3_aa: CASSQDRGAEQYF

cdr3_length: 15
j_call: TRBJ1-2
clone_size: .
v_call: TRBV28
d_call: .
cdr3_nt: TGTGCCAGCAGTTTTCCTATCGGCGCAAACTATGGCTACACCTTC
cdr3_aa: CASSFPIGANYGYTF

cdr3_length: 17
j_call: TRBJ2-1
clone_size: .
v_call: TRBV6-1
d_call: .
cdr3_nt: TGTGCCAGCAGTGGATTCAGCAGGGTGGGGTCCTACAATGAGCAGTTCTTC
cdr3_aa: CASSGFSRVGSYNEQFF

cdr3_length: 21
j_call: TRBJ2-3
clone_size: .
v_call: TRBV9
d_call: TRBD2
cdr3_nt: TGTGCCAGCAGCGTAGACTTTTCGACCGGGACTAGCGGGACTAGCACAGATACGCAGTATTTT
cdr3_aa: CASSVDFSTGTSGTSTDTQYF

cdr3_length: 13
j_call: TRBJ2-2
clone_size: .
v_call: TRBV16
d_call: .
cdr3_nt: TGTGCCAGCAGCCAATGGGACACCGGGGAGCTGTTTTTT
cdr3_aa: CASSQWDTGELFF

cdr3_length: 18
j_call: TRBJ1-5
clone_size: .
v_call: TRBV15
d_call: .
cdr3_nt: TGTGCCACCAGCAGAGATCTCAGGGCTGATAGTAGCAATCAGCCCCAGCATTTT
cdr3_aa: CATSRDLRADSSNQPQHF

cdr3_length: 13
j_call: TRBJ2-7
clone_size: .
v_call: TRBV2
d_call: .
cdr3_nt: TGTGCCAGCAGTCCTGACAGGAAGAACGAGCAGTACTTC
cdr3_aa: CASSPDRKNEQYF

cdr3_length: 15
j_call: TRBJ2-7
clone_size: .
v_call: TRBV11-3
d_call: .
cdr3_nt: TGTGCCAGCAACCCCCGGGACACTACCTTTTACGAGCAGTACTTC
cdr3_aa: CASNPRDTTFYEQYF

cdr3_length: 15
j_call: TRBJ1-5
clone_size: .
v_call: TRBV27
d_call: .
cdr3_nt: TGTGCCAGCAGTCCCCAGGGTTATAGCAATCAGCCCCAGCATTTT
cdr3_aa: CASSPQGYSNQPQHF

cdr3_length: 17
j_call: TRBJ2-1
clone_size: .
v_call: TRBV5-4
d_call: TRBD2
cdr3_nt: TGTGCCAGCAGCTCACCGGGACTAGCGGCCTCCTACAATGAGCAGTTCTTC
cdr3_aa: CASSSPGLAASYNEQFF

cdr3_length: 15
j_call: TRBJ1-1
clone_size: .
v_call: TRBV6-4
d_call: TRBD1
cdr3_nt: TGTGCCAGCAGTGAGGCAGGGGGCTATGTCACTGAAGCTTTCTTT
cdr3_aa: CASSEAGGYVTEAFF

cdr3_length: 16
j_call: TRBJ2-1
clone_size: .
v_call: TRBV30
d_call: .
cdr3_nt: TGTGCCTGGACCTACTTCTTCGCCCGCGGGCTCCATGAGCAGTTCTTC
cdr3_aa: CAWTYFFARGLHEQFF

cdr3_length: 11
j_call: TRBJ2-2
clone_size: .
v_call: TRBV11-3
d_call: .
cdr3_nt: TGTGCCAGCAGCTTAACCGGGGAGCTGTTTTTT
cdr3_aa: CASSLTGELFF

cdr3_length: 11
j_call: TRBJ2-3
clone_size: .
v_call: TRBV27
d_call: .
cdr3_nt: TGTGCCAGCAGTTTAGCAGATACGCAGTATTTT
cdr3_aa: CASSLADTQYF

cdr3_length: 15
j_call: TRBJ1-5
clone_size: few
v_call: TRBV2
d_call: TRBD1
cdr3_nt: TGTGCCAGCAGTGAAGCGGGACAGGGGTTTCAGCCCCAGCATTTT
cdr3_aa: CASSEAGQGFQPQHF

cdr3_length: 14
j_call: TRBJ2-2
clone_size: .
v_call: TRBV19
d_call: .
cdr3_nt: TGTGCCAGTAGTATAGGGGTGAACACCGGGGAGCTGTTTTTT
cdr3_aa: CASSIGVNTGELFF

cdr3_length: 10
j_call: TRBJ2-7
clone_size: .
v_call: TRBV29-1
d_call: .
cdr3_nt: TGCAGCGTGATGACAGTCGAGCAGTACTTC
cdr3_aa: CSVMTVEQYF

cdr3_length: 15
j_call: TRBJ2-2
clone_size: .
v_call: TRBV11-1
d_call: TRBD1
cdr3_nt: TGTGCCAGCAGGCCAAACAGGGGGCGATCCGGGGAGCTGTTTTTT
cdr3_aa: CASRPNRGRSGELFF

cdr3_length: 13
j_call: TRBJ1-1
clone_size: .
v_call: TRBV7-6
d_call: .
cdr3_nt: TGTGCCAGCAGCCGGGACCAGAACACTGAAGCTTTCTTT
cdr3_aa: CASSRDQNTEAFF

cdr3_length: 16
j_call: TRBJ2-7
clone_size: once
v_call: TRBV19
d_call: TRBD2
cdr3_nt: TGTGCCAGTAGTATTGGGACTAGCGGTGCCTCCTACGAGCAGTACTTC
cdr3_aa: CASSIGTSGASYEQYF

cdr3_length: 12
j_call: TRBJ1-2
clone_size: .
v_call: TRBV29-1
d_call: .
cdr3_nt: TGCAGCACGTCGAGGGGGATCTATGGCTACACCTTC
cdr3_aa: CSTSRGIYGYTF

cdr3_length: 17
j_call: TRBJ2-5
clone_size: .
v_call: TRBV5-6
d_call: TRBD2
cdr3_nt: TGTGCCAGCAGCTTGGTGACTAGCGGGAATCTCAAAGAGACCCAGTACTTC
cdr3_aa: CASSLVTSGNLKETQYF

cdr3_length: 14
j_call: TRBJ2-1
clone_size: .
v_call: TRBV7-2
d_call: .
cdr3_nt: TGTGCCAGCAGCTTATTGGGACATGGGGGTGAGCAGTTCTTC
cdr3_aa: CASSLLGHGGEQFF

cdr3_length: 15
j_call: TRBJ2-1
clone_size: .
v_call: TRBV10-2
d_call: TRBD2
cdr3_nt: TGCGCCAGCAGACCGACTAGCGGGGGTTACAATGAGCAGTTCTTC
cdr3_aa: CASRPTSGGYNEQFF

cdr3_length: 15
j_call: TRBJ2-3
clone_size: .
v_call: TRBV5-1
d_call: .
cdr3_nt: TGCGCCAGCAGCCTGACCGGGACAGCGGGAGATACGCAGTATTTT
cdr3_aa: CASSLTGTAGDTQYF

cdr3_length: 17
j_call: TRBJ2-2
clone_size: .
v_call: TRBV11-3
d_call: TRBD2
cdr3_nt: TGTGCCAGCAGCTTATTTTTTAGCGGGAGTCGGGCCGGGGAGCTGTTTTTT
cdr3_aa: CASSLFFSGSRAGELFF

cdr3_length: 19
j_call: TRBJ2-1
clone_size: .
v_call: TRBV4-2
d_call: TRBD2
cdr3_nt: TGTGCCAGCAGCCAAGCACATCTTGGGCGGCTAGCGGGAGGACATGAGCAGTTCTTC
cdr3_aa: CASSQAHLGRLAGGHEQFF

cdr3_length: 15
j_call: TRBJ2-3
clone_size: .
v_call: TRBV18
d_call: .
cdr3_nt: TGTGCCAGCTCACCAGGGAACAGGGCTACAGATACGCAGTATTTT
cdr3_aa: CASSPGNRATDTQYF